This is a list of T cell receptor beta chains from one sample in a study of shared clonotypes between healthy human individuals. Sequenced by immunoSEQ multiplex PCR; TCRdb stores in-frame clones only, minus some. The sample yields around 2.1 million clones, 90% to 97% seen once. Sequenced material: naive CD4+ T cells sorted from blood. These receptors all stem from a man in his late teens or twenties in good health. Each CDR3 is given without its conserved first and last residue.

V gene: TRBV5-1
CDR3 protein: ASSPSRDAYEQY

V gene: TRBV21-1
CDR3 protein: ASLRQGTNEKLF

V gene: TRBV5-4
CDR3 protein: ASSYQGEAEKLF

V gene: TRBV12-5
CDR3 protein: ASGLGPKTGATGNTIY

V gene: TRBV9
CDR3 protein: ASSQGPNTEAF

V gene: TRBV4-3
CDR3 protein: ASSQEVQGRNYGYT

V gene: TRBV5-1
CDR3 protein: ASSLGSSGTGLYEQY

V gene: TRBV6-1
CDR3 protein: ASYFGQGIAF

V gene: TRBV28
CDR3 protein: ASSAGGAAGELF

V gene: TRBV27
CDR3 protein: ASSSNPGGTNTGELF

V gene: TRBV25-1
CDR3 protein: ASSAASGNTGELF

V gene: TRBV19
CDR3 protein: ASSNPGQSNYGYT

V gene: TRBV30
CDR3 protein: AWTPGETEAF

V gene: TRBV15
CDR3 protein: ATSRDRVPHEQY

V gene: TRBV25-1
CDR3 protein: ASSELNQPQH

V gene: TRBV18
CDR3 protein: ASSPGDRGGNQPQH

V gene: TRBV5-6
CDR3 protein: ASSHRTGVNQPQH

V gene: TRBV6-1
CDR3 protein: ASSDGYSSETQY

V gene: TRBV9
CDR3 protein: ASSPSQFLVSDTQY

V gene: TRBV7-2
CDR3 protein: ASSSPHRDYGYT

V gene: TRBV27
CDR3 protein: ASSSPGTGVWEQY

V gene: TRBV7-6
CDR3 protein: ASSPPGYT

V gene: TRBV29-1
CDR3 protein: SVEEDSHRMNTEAF

V gene: TRBV29-1
CDR3 protein: SVESGAGTEAF